The sequence of this TCR beta chain was determined in a study of cytomegalovirus exposure and HLA in healthy donors. PCR involved 60 Vbeta and 13 Jbeta primers. The assay was immunoSEQ multiplex PCR, and TCRdb's table has in-frame clones only and misses some. The sample contains approximately 150,000 clones, around 60% of which appear only once. On this clone: Its antigen is currently unknown.

Findings and limits, study-wide: Most TCR sequences showed up rarely, but some public TCRs showed up in many donors.

Sequencing was carried out using PBMCs. This clonotype was sampled from a woman aged 55-69 years in good health and CMV-seropositive.

Written as DNA, the CDR3 is TGTGCCAGCAGCCGCCCCACAGGGAACGCAGATACGCAGTATTTT. Its protein product is CASSRPTGNADTQYF. The gene calls are TRBV7-2 and TRBJ2-3, with D maybe TRBD1 (6 bases). This CDR3 is built from 15 residues. The V and J ends lost 5 bases and 4 bases respectively, with 16 bases between them. Germline-derived CDR1 and CDR2 are SGHTA and FQGNSA.